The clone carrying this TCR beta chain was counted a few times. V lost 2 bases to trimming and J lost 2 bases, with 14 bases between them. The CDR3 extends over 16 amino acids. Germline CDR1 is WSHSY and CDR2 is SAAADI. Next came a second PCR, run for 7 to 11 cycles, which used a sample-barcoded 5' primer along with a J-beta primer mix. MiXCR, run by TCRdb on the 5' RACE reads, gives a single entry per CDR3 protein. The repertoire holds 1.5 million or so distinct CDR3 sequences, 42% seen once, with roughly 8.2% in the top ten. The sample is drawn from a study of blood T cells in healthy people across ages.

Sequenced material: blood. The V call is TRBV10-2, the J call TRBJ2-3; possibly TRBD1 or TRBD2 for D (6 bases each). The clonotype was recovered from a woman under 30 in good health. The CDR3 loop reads CASSETFGGPTDTQYF. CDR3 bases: TGCGCCAGCAGTGAGACTTTCGGGGGCCCCACAGATACGCAGTATTTT.